This note documents a single T cell receptor beta chain sequence. Its antigen remains unidentified. The same CDR3 can be traced to other DNA sequences in this sample. TCRdb's table, derived via immunoSEQ multiplex PCR, lists solely in-frame clones and lacks some. Of 1.4 million to 1.5 million clones listed, about 96% are singletons. These data are taken from a study of shared clonotypes between healthy human individuals. Study-wide points: Some clonotypes were shared by all four sorted-subset donors, while others were not shared. The non-shared ones had lower generation probabilities than the shared ones. Naive subsets, compared against memory subsets, generally had larger estimated richness values.

Nashville, Tennessee was home to all donors, who were Caucasian adults. The CD4+ fraction was divided into a CD45RA+ naive subset and a CD45RA-negative memory subset. Sequenced material: naive CD4+ T cells sorted from blood. Subset: CD45RA+ positively selected. The source of this sequence is a man aged 30 to 39 in good health.

The CDR3 DNA is TGTGCCAGCAGCCTGGGACTAGCGGGACCCTACGAGCAGTACTTC. It yields the protein CASSLGLAGPYEQYF. V is TRBV11-2 and J is TRBJ2-7; 13 bases map to TRBD2. The V segment lost 5 bases and the J segment 2 bases; nucleotides outside the gene matches: 3. CDR3 length: 15 residues. Germline loops: CDR1 SGHAT, CDR2 FQNNGV.